This is a list of T cell receptor beta chains from one sample in a study of cytomegalovirus exposure and HLA in healthy donors. Generated by immunoSEQ multiplex PCR, the TCRdb table keeps only in-frame clones and is missing some. The sample contains about 70,000 clones, 55% to 65% of which appear only once. Sequences were obtained from PBMCs. These receptors were taken from a man younger than 45 in good health and CMV-seronegative. The CDR3 runs from the conserved cysteine through the conserved F or W. The D gene is left open where the match is weak. For some rows the clone size is stated as once, few or many, or as a class when expanded; others skip it.

>-|TRBJ1-4|TRBD1|TRBV7-2
TGTGCCAGCAGCTTAGGCGACAGGGGCGCACAGAAACTGTTTTTT
CASSLGDRGAQKLFF
>-|TRBJ2-3|-|TRBV11-2
TGTGCCAGCAGCTCCGCGCCAATGGCAGATACGCAGTATTTT
CASSSAPMADTQYF
>-|TRBJ2-7|-|TRBV10-3
TGTGCCATCAGTGAGGGAAGCTACTACGTGGAGCAGTACTTC
CAISEGSYYVEQYF
>-|TRBJ2-7|-|TRBV6-5
TGTGCCAGCAGTTACGCAGGGGCTAAAGGGCAGTACTTC
CASSYAGAKGQYF
>-|TRBJ1-1|TRBD1|TRBV5-4
TGTGCCAGCAGCCCGGGACAGGGGTCCCCTGAAGCTTTCTTT
CASSPGQGSPEAFF
>few|TRBJ1-4|-|TRBV5-4
TGTGCCAGCAGCTTGGATTTAGCCGAAAAACTGTTTTTT
CASSLDLAEKLFF
>-|TRBJ1-1|-|TRBV6-5
TGTGCCAGCAGTTACTCGCCGGGACAGAACACTGAAGCTTTCTTT
CASSYSPGQNTEAFF
>few|TRBJ2-1|-|TRBV7-2
TGTGCCAGCAGCTTAGGGGCTAGCGGAGGGGGATTTGAGCAGTTCTTC
CASSLGASGGGFEQFF
>-|TRBJ2-6|-|TRBV9
TGTGCCAGCAGCGTAGCGGGCTCTGGGGCCAACGTCCTGACTTTC
CASSVAGSGANVLTF
>-|TRBJ2-1|TRBD2|TRBV4-1
TGCGCCAGCAGCCAAGATCCCGGGGGGTCCAATGAGCAGTTCTTC
CASSQDPGGSNEQFF
>-|TRBJ2-7|TRBD1|TRBV5-1
TGCGCCAGCAGCTGGGGACAGGGGACCTACGAGCAGTACTTC
CASSWGQGTYEQYF
>-|TRBJ2-7|TRBD2|TRBV6-5
TGTGCCAGCAGTTCAACCGGGTTGCGGGGGGCCTACGAGCAGTACTTC
CASSSTGLRGAYEQYF
>-|TRBJ1-4|-|TRBV29-1
TGCAGCGTTGTTTCGGGGGGGCATGAAAAACTGTTTTTT
CSVVSGGHEKLFF
>-|TRBJ2-7|TRBD1|TRBV29-1
TGCAGCATATCGACAGGGTACTACGAGCAGTACTTC
CSISTGYYEQYF
>few|TRBJ1-1|-|TRBV12-5
TGTGCTAGTGGTTTGGGCAGGGGGAACACTGAAGCTTTCTTT
CASGLGRGNTEAFF
>-|TRBJ1-6|-|TRBV30
TGTGCCTGGCGCCAAACCGGGACTGGGGCAAATTCACCCCTCCACTTT
CAWRQTGTGANSPLHF
>-|TRBJ2-5|TRBD1|TRBV7-7
TGTGCCAGCAGTTCTAACAGGGGGCGCGGAGAGACCCAGTACTTC
CASSSNRGRGETQYF
>-|TRBJ1-2|TRBD1|TRBV7-9
TGTGCCAGCAGCTTAGTTCAACAGGGGTACGGCTACACCTTC
CASSLVQQGYGYTF